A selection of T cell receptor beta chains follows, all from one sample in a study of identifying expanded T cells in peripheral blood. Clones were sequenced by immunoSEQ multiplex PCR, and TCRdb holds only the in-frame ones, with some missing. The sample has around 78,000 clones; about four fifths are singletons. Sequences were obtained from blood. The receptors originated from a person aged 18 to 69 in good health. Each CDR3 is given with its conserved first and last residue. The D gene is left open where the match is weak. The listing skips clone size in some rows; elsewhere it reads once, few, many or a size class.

cdr3_aa: CASSFQGLLNQPQHF
cdr3_nt: TGTGCCAGCAGTTTCCAGGGGCTCCTCAATCAGCCCCAGCATTTT
d_call: .
clone_size: .
v_call: TRBV28
j_call: TRBJ1-5

cdr3_aa: CASSIGTSGIGEQFF
cdr3_nt: TGTGCCAGTAGTATAGGGACTAGCGGGATCGGTGAGCAGTTCTTC
d_call: TRBD2
clone_size: .
v_call: TRBV19
j_call: TRBJ2-1

cdr3_aa: CASSLGFGNYEQYF
cdr3_nt: TGTGCCAGCAGCTTGGGGTTTGGAAACTACGAGCAGTACTTC
d_call: .
clone_size: .
v_call: TRBV5-6
j_call: TRBJ2-7

cdr3_aa: CASSPPGGQYEQYF
cdr3_nt: TGTGCCAGCAGCCCACCGGGGGGCCAGTACGAGCAGTACTTC
d_call: .
clone_size: .
v_call: TRBV28
j_call: TRBJ2-7

cdr3_aa: CASSESPTGSLGELFF
cdr3_nt: TGTGCCAGCAGTGAATCTCCTACAGGGAGCCTCGGGGAGCTGTTTTTT
d_call: .
clone_size: once
v_call: TRBV25-1
j_call: TRBJ2-2

cdr3_aa: CASSQAGTGVYEQYF
cdr3_nt: TGCGCCAGCAGCCAAGCCGGGACAGGTGTCTACGAGCAGTACTTC
d_call: TRBD1
clone_size: .
v_call: TRBV4-3
j_call: TRBJ2-7

cdr3_aa: CASSRGGQETQYF
cdr3_nt: TGTGCCAGCAGCAGGGGGGGACAAGAGACCCAGTACTTC
d_call: .
clone_size: .
v_call: TRBV9
j_call: TRBJ2-5

cdr3_aa: CASSFFDPSGNTIYF
cdr3_nt: TGTGCCAGCAGTTTTTTTGACCCCTCTGGAAACACCATATATTTT
d_call: .
clone_size: .
v_call: TRBV28
j_call: TRBJ1-3

cdr3_aa: CASSPGTGSTDTQYF
cdr3_nt: TGTGCTAGCAGCCCCGGGACAGGGAGCACAGATACGCAGTATTTT
d_call: TRBD1
clone_size: .
v_call: TRBV7-7
j_call: TRBJ2-3

cdr3_aa: CASRYQSGRGETQYF
cdr3_nt: TGTGCCAGCAGATATCAGAGCGGGAGGGGAGAGACCCAGTACTTC
d_call: TRBD2
clone_size: .
v_call: TRBV7-2
j_call: TRBJ2-5

cdr3_aa: CASSQDWAGGTYEQYF
cdr3_nt: TGCGCCAGCAGCCAAGATTGGGCGGGAGGAACCTACGAGCAGTACTTC
d_call: TRBD2
clone_size: .
v_call: TRBV4-3
j_call: TRBJ2-7

cdr3_aa: CASRGPPGGANTGELFF
cdr3_nt: TGTGCCAGCAGAGGCCCGCCCGGCGGGGCGAACACCGGGGAGCTGTTTTTT
d_call: .
clone_size: .
v_call: TRBV9
j_call: TRBJ2-2

cdr3_aa: CASREARRAKNIQYF
cdr3_nt: TGTGCCAGTAGGGAGGCCCGTCGGGCCAAAAACATTCAGTACTTC
d_call: .
clone_size: few
v_call: TRBV19
j_call: TRBJ2-4

cdr3_aa: CASSPSLSTDTQYF
cdr3_nt: TGTGCCAGCAGCCCTTCTTTGAGCACAGATACGCAGTATTTT
d_call: .
clone_size: .
v_call: TRBV7-3
j_call: TRBJ2-3

cdr3_aa: CASSPDLAGSSYEQYF
cdr3_nt: TGTGCCAGCAGTCCGGATCTAGCGGGAAGCTCCTACGAGCAGTACTTC
d_call: TRBD2
clone_size: .
v_call: TRBV27
j_call: TRBJ2-7

cdr3_aa: CASSLMQGGEQFF
cdr3_nt: TGTGCCAGCAGCTTAATGCAGGGCGGTGAGCAGTTCTTC
d_call: .
clone_size: .
v_call: TRBV7-3
j_call: TRBJ2-1

cdr3_aa: CASSWSILQPQHF
cdr3_nt: TGTGCCAGCAGTTGGTCGATCCTTCAGCCCCAGCATTTT
d_call: .
clone_size: .
v_call: TRBV6-5
j_call: TRBJ1-5

cdr3_aa: CASSLGGTYEQYF
cdr3_nt: TGTGCCAGCAGCTTAGGGGGAACCTACGAGCAGTACTTC
d_call: .
clone_size: .
v_call: TRBV11-1
j_call: TRBJ2-7

cdr3_aa: CASSLVGELNEKLFF
cdr3_nt: TGTGCCAGCAGCTTAGTCGGGGAGCTTAATGAAAAACTGTTTTTT
d_call: .
clone_size: .
v_call: TRBV7-2
j_call: TRBJ1-4

cdr3_aa: CASSRSGSYSTDTQYF
cdr3_nt: TGCGCCAGCAGCAGAAGCGGGTCTTATTCCACAGATACGCAGTATTTT
d_call: .
clone_size: few
v_call: TRBV4-1
j_call: TRBJ2-3

cdr3_aa: CASSLYGRTYEQYF
cdr3_nt: TGTGCCAGCAGCTTATATGGCAGGACCTACGAGCAGTACTTC
d_call: .
clone_size: few
v_call: TRBV13
j_call: TRBJ2-7

cdr3_aa: CASSGQGYKAEAFF
cdr3_nt: TGTGCCAGCAGCGGACAAGGGTATAAGGCTGAAGCTTTCTTT
d_call: .
clone_size: once
v_call: TRBV9
j_call: TRBJ1-1

cdr3_aa: CASRREYYGYTF
cdr3_nt: TGTGCCAGCAGGCGAGAGTACTATGGCTACACCTTC
d_call: .
clone_size: few
v_call: TRBV6-5
j_call: TRBJ1-2

cdr3_aa: CASSYLVRLSTYEQYF
cdr3_nt: TGTGCCAGCAGTTACCTGGTAAGGTTATCAACCTACGAGCAGTACTTC
d_call: .
clone_size: .
v_call: TRBV6-5
j_call: TRBJ2-7

cdr3_aa: CASSPLSTDTQYF
cdr3_nt: TGTGCCAGCAGTCCGCTGAGCACAGATACGCAGTATTTT
d_call: .
clone_size: .
v_call: TRBV6-5
j_call: TRBJ2-3

cdr3_aa: CATSSPQGAAGQPQHF
cdr3_nt: TGTGCCACCAGCAGTCCACAGGGGGCGGCAGGTCAGCCCCAGCATTTT
d_call: TRBD1
clone_size: few
v_call: TRBV15
j_call: TRBJ1-5

cdr3_aa: CASSLLLGSSGNTIYF
cdr3_nt: TGTGCCAGCAGTTTACTCTTAGGGAGTTCTGGAAACACCATATATTTT
d_call: .
clone_size: once
v_call: TRBV28
j_call: TRBJ1-3

cdr3_aa: CATSPPWGDPGAETQYF
cdr3_nt: TGTGCCACCAGCCCCCCCTGGGGAGACCCGGGCGCGGAGACCCAGTACTTC
d_call: .
clone_size: .
v_call: TRBV15
j_call: TRBJ2-5

cdr3_aa: CASSTTFDEKLFF
cdr3_nt: TGTGCCAGCAGCACGACCTTTGATGAAAAACTGTTTTTT
d_call: .
clone_size: .
v_call: TRBV6-1
j_call: TRBJ1-4

cdr3_aa: CASSLTVSLDQKSSYNEQFF
cdr3_nt: TGTGCCAGCAGCTTAACTGTATCCCTCGACCAAAAGAGCTCCTACAATGAGCAGTTCTTC
d_call: .
clone_size: .
v_call: TRBV7-3
j_call: TRBJ2-1

cdr3_aa: CASSFGPSETQYF
cdr3_nt: TGTGCCAGCAGTTTTGGTCCTTCGGAGACCCAGTACTTC
d_call: .
clone_size: .
v_call: TRBV27
j_call: TRBJ2-5

cdr3_aa: CASSSHQAYEQYF
cdr3_nt: TGTGCCAGCAGCTCCCACCAGGCCTACGAGCAGTACTTC
d_call: .
clone_size: .
v_call: TRBV7-9
j_call: TRBJ2-7

cdr3_aa: CASRSGMNTGELFF
cdr3_nt: TGTGCCAGTCGATCGGGTATGAACACCGGGGAGCTGTTTTTT
d_call: .
clone_size: .
v_call: TRBV28
j_call: TRBJ2-2

cdr3_aa: CASSRTTSTEAFF
cdr3_nt: TGTGCCAGCAGTCGGACAACGAGCACTGAAGCTTTCTTT
d_call: .
clone_size: few
v_call: TRBV28
j_call: TRBJ1-1